The 20 T cell receptor beta chains listed next were all sequenced from one sample in a study of a mutant IDH1 vaccine in newly diagnosed glioma. Assay: immunoSEQ multiplex PCR; the TCRdb copy retains only in-frame clones and omits some. Among roughly 70,000 clones listed, 70% to 90% were seen once. The time point: baseline, week 1 (first vaccination visit). The treatment: pre-vaccination baseline after standard-of-care therapy. Sequenced material: PBMCs, taken from a glioma patient treated with radiotherapy, temozolomide or both. The receptors were gathered from a man younger than 45 with glioma.

The V and J genes are TRBV7-9 and TRBJ1-1; TRBD1 aligns across 8 bases. J lost 2 bases, V lost 5 bases, and 10 bases had no gene match. This CDR3 region has 16 residues. Germline assignment: CDR1 SEHNR and CDR2 FQNEAQ (reference sequence). The CDR3 is CASSQYGTGLNTEAFF. In nucleotides, the CDR3 is TGTGCCAGCAGCCAATACGGGACAGGCCTAAACACTGAAGCTTTCTTT.

The chain is built from TRBV6-5 and TRBJ2-5; TRBD1 agrees at 7 bases. Gene TRBJ2-7 matches the end of the DNA better, so the J call may be wrong. CDR3 length: 16 amino acids. Germline CDR1 is MNHEY and CDR2 is SVGAGI. The DNA for the CDR3 is TGTGCCAGCAGTTACTCGTTGGACAGGTCATCCTACGAGCAGTACTTC. The encoded protein is CASSYSLDRSSYEQYF.

The chain carries TRBV4-1 and TRBJ1-2; no clear D. CDR1 and CDR2 (germline): MGHRA, YSYEKL. The CDR3 loop spans 13 amino acids. The V and J ends lost 0 bases and 7 bases respectively, with 9 bases between them. This CDR3 is CASSQDPGFGYTF. The DNA of the CDR3 is TGCGCCAGCAGCCAAGATCCGGGATTTGGCTACACCTTC.

The rearrangement links TRBV7-9 to TRBJ2-3, with D unclear. V lost 4 bases, J lost 6 bases, and 8 bases lay in between. Germline assignment: CDR1 SEHNR and CDR2 FQNEAQ (reference sequence). The CDR3 runs 12 residues. DNA for the CDR3: TGTGCCAGCAGCTCTAAGGGTGATACGCAGTATTTT. Its protein product is CASSSKGDTQYF.

V gene TRBV7-2 combines with J gene TRBJ2-7; TRBD1 matches 9 bases. Germline loops: CDR1 SGHTA, CDR2 FQGNSA. The CDR3 loop spans 15 amino acids. After removal of 5 bases from V and 2 bases from J, the junction contained 7 bases not matched to a gene. This chain's CDR3 is CASSKGQGLTYEQYF. The DNA for the CDR3 is TGTGCCAGCAGCAAGGGACAGGGACTAACCTACGAGCAGTACTTC.

The rearrangement links TRBV5-1 to TRBJ1-2, with 7 bases that match TRBD1. This CDR3 has 14 residues. V shed 2 bases, J shed 8 bases, and the junction held 9 bases outside the gene matches. Germline loops: CDR1 SGHRS, CDR2 YFSETQ. CDR3 region: CASSFYGQDRGYTF. The CDR3 DNA is TGCGCCAGCAGCTTCTACGGACAGGATCGGGGCTACACCTTC.

Notes on this clone: At one boundary the junction diverges from the germline segment, which might be a read error. The CDR3 sequence: CAWSGLTHRLF. DNA of the CDR3: TGTGCCTGGAGTGGACTAACTCATCGGCTCTTC. The chain employs TRBV30 and TRBJ2-1, with D possibly matching TRBD2 (5 bases). Germline V gene sequence: CDR1 GTSNPN, CDR2 SVGIG (reference sequence). CDR3 length: 11 amino acids.

The genes are TRBV6-5 and TRBJ1-4, with 7 bases matching TRBD1. The junction had 3 bases not matched to a gene; V was cut back by 4 bases and J by 4 bases. Looked up from germline, CDR1 is MNHEY and CDR2 is SVGAGI. The CDR3 has 14 amino acids. The DNA for the CDR3 is TGTGCCAGCAGTTGGACAGGCGGTAATGAAAAACTGTTTTTT. Amino acid sequence: CASSWTGGNEKLFF.

The chain is built from TRBV2 and TRBJ2-1, with D tentatively TRBD2 (6 bases). This CDR3 comprises 15 residues. The ends were cut back, 3 bases at V and 8 bases at J, with 17 bases in the middle. Per germline, CDR1 SNHLY and CDR2 FYNNEI. CDR3 region: CASSEQGGWEDEQFF. In nucleotides, the CDR3 is TGTGCCAGCAGTGAGCAGGGAGGATGGGAAGATGAGCAGTTCTTC.

This chain uses TRBV11-2 with TRBJ2-7; 12 bases are shared with TRBD2. J lost 4 bases, V lost 4 bases, and 5 bases had no gene match. The V gene's germline CDR1 is SGHAT and CDR2 FQNNGV. This CDR3 is 15 amino acids long. The CDR3 nucleotides are TGTGCCAGCAGCTCTAGCGGGGGGGTAGGGTACGAGCAGTACTTC. It yields the protein CASSSSGGVGYEQYF. Looking up the rest from reference TRBV11-2 and TRBJ2-7 gives the full variable domain: EAGVAQSPRYKIIEKRQSVAFWCNPISGHATLYWYQQILGQGPKLLIQFQNNGVVDDSQLPKDRFSAERLKGVDSTLKIQPAKLEDSAVYLCASSSSGGVGYEQYFGPGTRLTVT.

This chain uses TRBV15 with TRBJ2-5; D unclear. Germline CDR1 and CDR2: LNHNV and YYDKDF (reference sequence). The CDR3 is made up of 13 amino acids. Trimming stripped 1 base from V and 4 bases from J, with 7 bases between. The DNA of the CDR3 is TGTGCCACCAGCAGAGGTCAAGTAGAGACCCAGTACTTC. It encodes CATSRGQVETQYF. Filled out from reference TRBV15 and TRBJ2-5, the complete variable domain reads DAMVIQNPRYQVTQFGKPVTLSCSQTLNHNVMYWYQQKSSQAPKLLFHYYDKDFNNEADTPDNFQSRRPNTSFCFLDIRSPGLGDTAMYLCATSRGQVETQYFGPGTRLLVL.

This clone is a singleton in its sample. V usage is TRBV27 and J usage is TRBJ1-6; D is possibly TRBD1 (5 bases). The CDR3 extends over 14 amino acids. The V gene's germline CDR1 is MNHEY and CDR2 SMNVEV (reference sequence). Trimming took off 5 bases at V and 7 bases at J, with 12 bases between the two ends. CDR3 protein: CASSGGRANSPLHF. The DNA of the CDR3 is TGTGCCAGCAGTGGGGGAAGGGCCAATTCACCCCTCCACTTT.

The chain employs TRBV5-1 and TRBJ1-2, with no clear D. The CDR3 is 13 amino acids. V was shortened by 2 bases and J by 3 bases, with 8 bases between the two germline ends. CDR1 SGHRS and CDR2 YFSETQ come from the germline V gene. The DNA for the CDR3 is TGCGCCAGCAGCTTTACAGACTACTATGGCTACACCTTC. It encodes CASSFTDYYGYTF.

The chain carries TRBV19 and TRBJ1-5, with unresolved D. The CDR3 is 13 amino acids. The V gene lost 3 bases and the J gene lost 8 bases, with 11 bases spanning the gap. CDR1 is LNHDA and CDR2 is SQIVND in the germline V gene (reference sequence). The CDR3 bases are TGTGCCAGTAGTATTGGTATGAGGGAGCCCCAGCATTTT. This encodes CASSIGMREPQHF.

The V and J genes are TRBV11-2 and TRBJ1-5; D uncertain. V was shortened by 5 bases and J by 5 bases, with 16 bases between the two germline ends. The CDR3 loop spans 15 amino acids. The germline gives CDR1 SGHAT, CDR2 FQNNGV. This CDR3 reads CASSVMAGPDQPQHF. CDR3 coding DNA: TGTGCCAGCAGCGTAATGGCAGGCCCCGATCAGCCCCAGCATTTT.

This clone was observed a handful of times. The chain combines TRBV5-5 with TRBJ1-2; D is ambiguous. This CDR3 is 15 amino acids long. CDR1 and CDR2 (germline): SGHKS, YYEKEE (reference sequence). Trimming left V 0 bases short and J 2 bases short, with 11 bases between. The CDR3 DNA reads TGTGCCAGCAGCTTGGCCGGCCGAAGGAACTATGGCTACACCTTC. Translating gives CASSLAGRRNYGYTF.

The chain combines TRBV16 with TRBJ1-5; D is unclear. The V and J ends lost 2 bases and 2 bases respectively, with 7 bases between them. The CDR3 has 14 amino acids. Germline V gene sequence: CDR1 KGHSY, CDR2 FQNENV. CDR3 region: CASSQIQGNQPQHF. The CDR3 nucleotides read TGTGCCAGCAGCCAAATACAAGGCAATCAGCCCCAGCATTTT.

The rearrangement uses TRBV11-2 and TRBJ1-1, with D possibly matching TRBD1 (6 bases). The CDR3 sequence is 16 residues long. Trimming left V 0 bases short and J 5 bases short, with 16 bases between. Germline V gene lookup returns CDR1 SGHAT and CDR2 FQNNGV. The CDR3 loop is CASSLDALTGGTEAFF. The CDR3 nucleotides are TGTGCCAGCAGCTTAGATGCTCTGACAGGAGGGACTGAAGCTTTCTTT.

This clone has just a few counts. V and J are TRBV5-6 and TRBJ1-1; D uncertain. The V gene lost 0 bases and the J gene lost 4 bases, with 13 bases spanning the gap. Per germline, CDR1 SGHDT and CDR2 YYEEEE. CDR3 length: 15 amino acids. The CDR3 region is CASSLDKPATTEAFF. CDR3 DNA: TGTGCCAGCAGCTTGGACAAGCCGGCGACCACTGAAGCTTTCTTT. Complete variable domain (other parts from reference TRBV5-6 and TRBJ1-1): DAGVTQSPTHLIKTRGQQVTLRCSPKSGHDTVSWYQQALGQGPQFIFQYYEEEERQRGNFPDRFSGHQFPNYSSELNVNALLLGDSALYLCASSLDKPATTEAFFGQGTRLTVV.

This clone showed up just a few times. The chain recombines TRBV19 with TRBJ1-4; D is unresolved. This CDR3 is 16 amino acids long. Germline lookup yields CDR1 LNHDA and CDR2 SQIVND (reference sequence). With 5 bases removed from V and 0 bases from J, the gap between germline ends came to 13 bases. CDR3 DNA: TGTGCCAGTAGTCCCCGTCCACAGTCAACTAATGAAAAACTGTTTTTT. This gives the protein CASSPRPQSTNEKLFF.